A selection of T cell receptor beta chains follows, all from one sample in a study of CD8 T cells in ankylosing spondylitis. TCRdb analysed the 5' RACE reads with MiXCR anew, one entry per CDR3 protein. The repertoire holds about 230,000 distinct CDR3 sequences, with under 8.5% as singletons. Sample: blood, either unsorted or a sorted T cell fraction (not recorded which). Receptors originate from a female donor with ankylosing spondylitis or in good health (not recorded which). CDR3s include the opening cysteine and the closing phenylalanine or tryptophan. A D gene is named only where the DNA matches it firmly. Not all rows give a size; the values are once, few, many and, for expanded clones, a class.

cdr3_nt | cdr3_aa | d_call | j_call | clone_size | v_call
TGTGCCAGCAGCTCCGGGACAGGTGAAGCTTTCTTT | CASSSGTGEAFF | TRBD1 | TRBJ1-1 | many | TRBV7-9
TGTGCCAGCAGCTTGAGGACGCTCGGTGGGGCCAACGTCCTGACTTTC | CASSLRTLGGANVLTF | - | TRBJ2-6 | - | TRBV7-3
TGCAGCGTTTCCCCCGCACAGGGATACCAGCCCCAGCATTTT | CSVSPAQGYQPQHF | - | TRBJ1-5 | many | TRBV29-1
TGCAGTGCTAGACACTCAGAGACCCAGTACTTC | CSARHSETQYF | - | TRBJ2-5 | - | TRBV20-1
TGCAGTGCTAGAGCCCCGGTTGATGGCATTCAGTACTTC | CSARAPVDGIQYF | - | TRBJ2-4 | few | TRBV20-1
TGCAGCGTTGGACCCATGTATGAGCAGTTCTTC | CSVGPMYEQFF | - | TRBJ2-1 | many | TRBV29-1
TGCGCCAGCAGCCCGTACAATAGAGGGGGAGGGAAGAACACTGAAGCTTTCTTT | CASSPYNRGGGKNTEAFF | - | TRBJ1-1 | few | TRBV4-3
TGTGCCATCAGTGAAAACAACGGAGGGGGGGAGACCCAGTACTTC | CAISENNGGGETQYF | - | TRBJ2-5 | many | TRBV10-3
TGTGCCAGCAGTTTCGGGATCTCACGCGACGAGCAGTACTTC | CASSFGISRDEQYF | - | TRBJ2-7 | many | TRBV12-3/TRBV12-4
TGTGCCAGCAGCTTAGTTGCGGGGTCCGGGGAGACCCAGTACTTC | CASSLVAGSGETQYF | - | TRBJ2-5 | many | TRBV7-9
TGTGCCAGCAGATCCCCCCTTAAAGAGCGGCCCCAGTTCTTC | CASRSPLKERPQFF | - | TRBJ2-1 | many | TRBV28
TGTGCCAGCAGCTTAGCGCTACTCAATCTAGCGGGTCAAGAGACCCAGTACTTC | CASSLALLNLAGQETQYF | TRBD2 | TRBJ2-5 | - | TRBV7-2
TGCAGCGTTGGCCCCCTGGATGCTGAAGCTTTCTTT | CSVGPLDAEAFF | - | TRBJ1-1 | few | TRBV29-1
TGTGCCACCAGTGAGCCGGGACGGTCGAACACCGGGGAGCTGTTTTTT | CATSEPGRSNTGELFF | - | TRBJ2-2 | many | TRBV24-1
TGTGCCAGCAGTCCCCTCCGACAGGGGGCGCGGCAAGAGACCCAGTACTTC | CASSPLRQGARQETQYF | TRBD1 | TRBJ2-5 | many | TRBV27
TGTGCCAGCAGCGATCCCCACCGGGACAGGGTTTTCTCTGGGGCCAACGTCCTGACTTTC | CASSDPHRDRVFSGANVLTF | TRBD1 | TRBJ2-6 | few | TRBV9
TGTGCCAGCAGCCCGAGGGAGTATCGCTCAAACGGGGAGCTGTTTTTT | CASSPREYRSNGELFF | - | TRBJ2-2 | many | TRBV5-5